The entry that follows covers one TCR beta chain sequence. Its cognate antigen has yet to be identified. It has no much larger one-base neighbor in the sample; base qualities were not kept. The data were taken from a study of cytomegalovirus exposure and HLA in healthy donors (dated by TCRdb to about 2017). The study in broad terms: According to an earlier analysis of 550 to 700 of the donors, roughly 180 million T cells yielded some 120 million unique TCR beta sequences and about 300 Gb of sequence data. An early release that covered about 600 HLA-typed donors contained around 330 gigabases of sequencing data and 75 million to 100 million unique TCR sequences. Of the roughly 430 genotyped donors, over 65% fell in the genetic ancestry cluster associated with self-reported Caucasian donors. The study aimed to test whether cataloging public T cell receptors could reveal signatures of past pathogen exposure. Using immunosequencing, the study profiled T cell repertoires from about 610 subjects and related those repertoires to cytomegalovirus serostatus. A separate validation cohort of roughly 110 different subjects was used in addition to the roughly 700-subject first cohort. The study combined high-throughput TCR immunosequencing, statistical association of individual TCRs with disease status, and machine learning to predict cytomegalovirus infection status. To study patterns of TCR occurrence, a later analysis re-analyzed previously published TCR beta repertoires from several hundred donors and added high-resolution HLA genotyping. In the later analysis, no new phenotypic data were used to find candidate immune exposures; instead, reliance was placed on TCR beta sequences and their occurrence across donors. An earlier analysis of around 640 of the donors used high-throughput TCR beta sequencing to judge whether each TCR beta V gene segment behaved as functional or pseudogenic. Donor age, sex, ethnicity and CMV serostatus were compiled together with the repertoire data. Genome-wide SNP genotypes for about 60% of the roughly 700 donors were used in a later genetic analysis, which treated that subset as a discovery cohort. All discovery cohort repertoires had been generated on a single sequencing platform. HLA typing covered class I and class II loci at four-digit resolution. Typing coverage differed by locus: A, B, C, DRB1 and DQB1 were typed in roughly 620-640 donors, DQA1 in about 500, DPA1 in around 580, and DPB1 in approximately 450. Several DR-DQ haplotypes were handled as single units for association and clustering, since linkage in the cohort was strong. Among 398 genotyped donors of the cohort, an average of around 250,000 unique TCR beta nucleotide sequences was sequenced per donor, of which about 18% were non-productive. Overall study outcomes, separate from this receptor: When HLA alleles, especially DR and DQ, strongly co-occurred, attributing TCR associations to individual alleles was difficult. In a later analysis, several top co-occurrence clusters were reported to appear linked to parvovirus B19, influenza, CMV and Epstein-Barr virus. In a later analysis, 16,951 TCR beta sequences were associated with specific HLA alleles at a false discovery rate of 0.05. The classifier was reported to diagnose cytomegalovirus status with high specificity and sensitivity in both the original and validation cohorts. According to a later genetic analysis, donors in an Asian-associated ancestry cluster had fewer N-insertions in productive TCRs than the approximately 630-donor mean. In a later analysis, TCR association rates were found to vary across HLA loci, with the most associated TCRs seen for DRB1 alleles and the fewest for HLA-C alleles. About 17 rarely observed V segments, including chromosome 9 orphons, were excluded from the earlier analysis of several hundred of the donors because counts were too low. Roughly uniform sequencing depth across donors was assumed in presence/absence analyses, although this assumption may not hold. A later genetic analysis associated a missense DCLRE1C variant with V-gene and J-gene trimming of TCR beta chains, and an independent cohort replicated the association. Only TCR beta chains were sequenced in this cohort, and the absence of alpha or paired-chain data limited detectable features. A cluster of highly shared sequence variants was judged likely to represent a technical artifact of the sequencing pipeline. Immune exposure information for the cohort was limited to CMV serostatus. According to the authors, the approach could potentially be generalized to other disease states and immunological phenotypes. Because HLA typing was unavailable for some donors at each locus, only the typed subset was used in association tests. Correlated functional status among segregating V segments might be attributable to linkage disequilibrium, but an unknown experimental factor could not be ruled out. A total of fewer than 200 TCR beta chains were listed by the study as associated with cytomegalovirus. Some IMGT-functional V segments, including TRBV6-2 and TRBV6-3, could not be distinguished by the 87-base-pair reads and were therefore excluded. A further reported finding was that TCR beta sequences accurately predicted the HLA-A and HLA-B alleles for most subjects in the first cohort. In a later analysis, most CMV-associated TCR beta chains were found to appear HLA-restricted, with HLA associations seemingly driven largely by CMV exposure. Most TCR sequences were observed very rarely across donors, whereas some public TCRs were present in many individuals. In a later analysis, HLA-associated TCR beta chains showed more clonal expansion and lower generation probabilities than non-associated chains that were equally common. An earlier analysis of approximately 600 of the donors showed that most TCR beta V segments appeared in productive rearrangements either about 87% or about 30% of the time, which broadly matched IMGT annotations. A few of the identified cytomegalovirus-associated TCR beta chains were confirmed in vitro to be specific for cytomegalovirus antigens.

Libraries were constructed by the immunoSEQ multiplex PCR assay. The multiplex PCR relied on a mix of 60 forward primers for TCR Vbeta segments and 13 reverse primers for TCR Jbeta segments. A multiplex PCR assay on genomic DNA amplified the CDR3 region of rearranged TCR beta genes. On the Illumina HiSeq System, the amplified TCR beta libraries were sequenced as 87-base-pair reads. On the study's bioinformatics: Across the 500 to 750 repertoires, a later analysis counted about 81 million unique TCR beta chains, around 11 million of which were shared by at least two donors. To remove PCR and sequencing errors, raw reads were error-corrected and collapsed into unique sequences using a nearest-neighbor algorithm that merged closely related sequences. Alignment of CDR3 sequences to IMGT reference sequences was used to assign V, D and J gene segments. For a sequence to be retained, at least a six-nucleotide match to both a V gene segment and a J gene segment was required. Rearrangements were classified as productive when the CDR3 lacked stop codons and remained in frame with V and J, and all other rearrangements were classified as non-productive. Following IMGT convention, CDR3 was defined as the stretch from the second conserved V-encoded cysteine to the conserved J-encoded phenylalanine. Sequences without an unambiguous match to a single V gene segment were excluded from the earlier analysis of a few hundred of the donors. In an earlier analysis of 587 of the donors, V segments were called functional above 56.7% productive rearrangements and were called segregating when the between-donor standard deviation exceeded 5%. To diagnose cytomegalovirus status from the catalog of TCR beta chain sequences, a statistical classification framework was built. A later analysis assigned V and J genes by comparing TCR nucleotide sequences with IMGT/GENE-DB human TR gene sequences. A later analysis assigned CDR3 sequences and most-parsimonious VDJ recombination scenarios with the TCRdist pipeline. In a later analysis, each TCR beta chain was defined by its CDR3 amino acid sequence together with its V-gene family, and reads lacking a unique V-gene family were excluded. To address suspected cross-contamination and a sequencing artifact, a later analysis removed roughly 580 highly shared, low-generation-probability nucleotide sequences. A later analysis calculated a clonal expansion index for each public chain from normalized within-repertoire ranks of inferred template counts. Generation probabilities in a later analysis came from a VDJ recombination model fitted to out-of-frame rearrangements, and those results were checked against IGoR. In a later analysis, TCR-TCR, TCR-HLA and TCR-CMV co-occurrence was scored with hypergeometric tests, and a repertoire-size bias correction was applied to TCR pairs. In a later analysis, false discovery rates were estimated by permuting HLA or CMV assignments 20 times. In a later analysis, co-occurring TCRs were grouped using DBSCAN, and TCRdist sequence similarity was added for clustering within HLA-allele-positive subsets. For co-occurrence clustering, repertoires with fewer than 30,000 or more than 120,000 public chains were excluded, along with roughly 5 repertoires with anomalous nucleotide sharing. TCRdb re-hosts the immuneACCESS table, in-frame sequences only. Its copies lack some clones; in the studies checked, an unresolved V gene accounts for under half of them, and the cause for the rest is not known. V and J calls and clone size are those listed in that table; D and trimming were worked out from the DNA. This sample is represented by tens of thousands of clones; approximately 70% of them were singletons. The top ten hold approximately 14% of the sample.

The cohort was made up of roughly 670 healthy bone marrow donors. Cohort members were all nominally healthy when sampled, although unrecorded immune exposures were likely present. The donor was CMV seropositive and was included in the group of around 300 seropositive cohort members. A peripheral blood sample was collected from each donor, and TCR beta sequencing was performed on peripheral blood mononuclear cells. The Qiagen DNeasy Blood Extraction Kit was used to extract genomic DNA from the blood cell samples. Inclusive of the bounding cysteine and phenylalanine, the CDR3 is 16 residues long. Of all the DNA, just the CDR3 is kept, 48 bases in frame from base 1. Cut back by 2 bases and 3 bases, the V and J ends lie 14 bases apart. CDR1 and CDR2, per the germline V gene, are SGHRS and YFSETQ.

The clonotype comes from a male donor in good health and CMV-seropositive. Material: PBMCs. In this chain, TRBV5-1 is recombined with TRBJ2-2; the D gene is perhaps TRBD1, from 6 matching bases. The DNA is TGCGCCAGCAGCTTCTCCGGGACACCCGACACCGGGGAGCTGTTTTTT. This is translated as CASSFSGTPDTGELFF. Where the CDR3 stops, the reference TRBV5-1 and TRBJ2-2 genes take over; the full variable domain is KAGVTQTPRYLIKTRGQQVTLSCSPISGHRSVSWYQQTPGQGLQFLFEYFSETQRNKGNFPGRFSGRQFSNSRSEMNVSTLELGDSALYLCASSFSGTPDTGELFFGEGSRLTVL.